These 29 T cell receptor beta chains came from one sample sequenced in a study of glioma-infiltrating T cells. TCR alpha and beta CDR3 regions were amplified from RNA using iRepertoire nested multiplex PCR. MiXCR was run by TCRdb on the multiplex PCR reads, yielding one entry per CDR3 protein. The sample has about 93,000 distinct CDR3 sequences; 35% to 45% are singletons. Specimen: glioma tissue, nonneoplastic brain tissue, or PBMCs (not recorded which). These receptors came from a human donor with low-grade glioma or glioblastoma, undergoing nonglioma brain surgery, or in good health (not recorded which).

This clonotype came up many times. The rearrangement joins TRBV6-1 to TRBJ2-7, with D perhaps TRBD1 (6 bases). The length of the CDR3 is 14 residues. V gave up 0 bases and J gave up 2 bases, with 8 bases separating them. The germline gives CDR1 MNHNS, CDR2 SASEGT. CDR3 sequence (DNA): TGTGCCAGCAGTGAAGCAGGGGGTCCCTACGAGCAGTACTTC. Protein sequence: CASSEAGGPYEQYF.

This clonotype has at least ten counts. CDR3 nucleotide sequence: TGTGCCAGCAGCCAAGATCTTTGGGGTTCAGGCTACGAGCAGTACTTC. This translates into CASSQDLWGSGYEQYF. The V and J genes are TRBV3-1 and TRBJ2-7; D gene unclear. Looked up from germline, CDR1 is LGHDT and CDR2 is YNNKEL (reference sequence). Trimming removed 0 bases from V and 3 bases from J, with 15 bases in between. The CDR3 sequence is 16 residues long.

Many counts were recorded for this clonotype. The genes are TRBV2 and TRBJ2-1, with 11 bases matching TRBD2. Germline V lookup: CDR1 SNHLY, CDR2 FYNNEI. The junction had 6 bases not matched to a gene; V was cut back by 10 bases and J by 10 bases. This CDR3 region has 12 residues. The CDR3: CATPTSGNEQFF. CDR3 nucleotide sequence: TGTGCCACCCCGACTAGCGGGAACGAGCAGTTCTTC.

This clonotype has ten or more counts. The genes are TRBV7-9 and TRBJ2-2; D possibly uses TRBD1 or TRBD2 (5 bases each). Trimming removed 1 base at V and 3 bases at J, with 9 bases between. Germline V gene sequence: CDR1 SEHNR, CDR2 FQNEAQ (reference sequence). The CDR3 length is 15 residues. The CDR3 loop is CASSLGGTYTGELFF. CDR3 coding DNA: TGTGCCAGCAGCTTAGGTGGGACCTACACCGGGGAGCTGTTTTTT.

This clonotype came up many times. The chain is built from TRBV19 and TRBJ1-5; D ambiguous. Deletions cut 5 bases from V and 5 bases from J, with 16 bases between. The CDR3 loop spans 15 amino acids. The V gene's germline CDR1 is LNHDA and CDR2 SQIVND (reference sequence). Here the CDR3 reads CASSPGYRKDQPQHF. As DNA, the CDR3 is TGTGCCAGTAGTCCTGGATATCGGAAGGATCAGCCCCAGCATTTT.

At least ten counts were recorded for this clonotype. The V and J genes are TRBV7-6 and TRBJ2-7; 10 bases align to TRBD2. Germline CDR1 SGHVS, CDR2 FNYEAQ. CDR3 length: 16 amino acids. Unmatched junction bases numbered 5, after V lost 2 bases and J lost 1 base. CDR3 DNA: TGTGCCAGCAGCTTACTAGCGGGAGAATTGTCCTACGAGCAGTACTTC. Its protein is CASSLLAGELSYEQYF.

V is TRBV7-6 and J is TRBJ2-7; TRBD2 matches 10 bases. CDR3 length: 18 amino acids. Germline loops: CDR1 SGHVS, CDR2 FNYEAQ. V lost 2 bases and J lost 7; bases outside the gene matches: 17. CDR3 residues: CASSLLVVSSGGTKEQYF. The CDR3 DNA reads TGTGCCAGCAGCTTACTGGTGGTCAGTAGCGGGGGGACCAAAGAGCAGTACTTC.

Comments on this clonotype: This may be a read error: a much more frequent sequence differs by one nucleotide. Because the CDR3 is missing its conserved closing phenylalanine or tryptophan, this is likely a read error. The rearrangement joins TRBV12-3 or TRBV12-4 to TRBJ2-6; D gene unclear. Trimming removed 6 bases at V and 0 bases at J, with 9 bases between. The CDR3 runs 15 residues. The CDR3 loop reads CASRTTSSGANVLTS. DNA of the CDR3: TGTGCCAGCAGAACCACAAGCTCTGGGGCCAACGTCCTGACTTCC.

The rearrangement uses TRBV6-5 and TRBJ2-7; perhaps TRBD2 as D (6 bases). Trimming pared 2 bases from V and 7 bases from J, leaving 21 bases between. CDR1 MNHEY and CDR2 SVGAGI come from the germline V gene. This CDR3 spans 16 amino acids. CDR3 sequence reads: CASSYRIQGGYNEQYF. The CDR3 DNA sequence: TGTGCCAGCAGTTACCGAATTCAGGGAGGATACAATGAGCAGTACTTC.

This clonotype has a count of ten or more. This chain links TRBV14 with TRBJ2-7, with a possible D match to TRBD2 (6 bases). V gave up 4 bases and J gave up 9 bases, with 19 bases separating them. The CDR3 loop spans 14 amino acids. The germline gives CDR1 SGHDN, CDR2 FVKESK. CDR3 nucleotide sequence: TGTGCCAGCAGCCCAACTCGGGCAGGAGGGTTGCAGTACTTC. It yields the protein CASSPTRAGGLQYF.

There are many counts of this clonotype. A read error is possible here, since a much larger clone lies one base away. This sequence joins TRBV14 and TRBJ2-5; D call uncertain. Per the germline V gene, CDR1 is SGHDN and CDR2 is FVKESK. Trimming removed 1 base from V and 1 base from J, with 4 bases in between. This CDR3 spans 13 amino acids. CDR3 protein: CASSQGLQETQYF. DNA of the CDR3: TGTGCCAGCAGCCAAGGCCTCCAAGAGACCCAGTACTTC.

This clonotype was detected many times. The rearrangement joins TRBV6-6 to TRBJ1-2, with D possibly being TRBD1 (5 bases). CDR1 and CDR2 from the germline V gene are MNHNY and SVGAGI (reference sequence). V lost 2 bases and J 5 bases, leaving 6 bases between the germline ends. The CDR3 spans 12 residues. CDR3 region: CASSYAGYGYTF. CDR3 nucleotides: TGTGCCAGCAGTTACGCAGGGTATGGCTACACCTTC.

This clonotype was observed at least ten times. The chain carries TRBV28 and TRBJ2-3; TRBD2 is a possible D gene (6 bases). CDR3 length: 18 residues. Per germline, CDR1 MDHEN and CDR2 SYDVKM. V dropped 4 bases and J dropped 2 bases, with 22 bases sitting between them. CDR3 protein: CASSSGRLGAYDTDTQYF. CDR3 DNA: TGTGCCAGCAGTTCGGGGAGGTTGGGCGCCTACGACACAGATACGCAGTATTTT.

This clonotype was counted many times. The CDR3 DNA reads as TGTGCCACTTGGGACTCAGCCCTCTATGGCTACACCTTC. Encoded protein: CATWDSALYGYTF. This sequence joins TRBV6-1 and TRBJ1-2; TRBD1 is a possible D gene (5 bases). The length of the CDR3 is 13 residues. Per the germline V gene, CDR1 is MNHNS and CDR2 is SASEGT. V was shortened by 10 bases and J by 4 bases, with 16 bases between the two germline ends.

As regards this clonotype: A much larger clone lies a single base off, so this may be a read error. The missing conserved phenylalanine or tryptophan at the end of this CDR3 makes a read error likely. The genes are TRBV19 and TRBJ1-2, with a possible D match to TRBD1 (5 bases). V lost 1 base to trimming and J lost 4 bases, with 10 bases between them. There are 14 residues in the CDR3. Germline lookup yields CDR1 LNHDA and CDR2 SQIVND (reference sequence). Here the CDR3 DNA reads TGTGCCAGTAGTATAGGGGGCGCTGTCTATGGCTACACCTCC. Translation: CASSIGGAVYGYTS.

This clonotype occurred many times. This chain uses TRBV10-1 with TRBJ1-4, with TRBD1 matching 8 bases. CDR1 WNHNN and CDR2 SYGVQD come from the germline V gene (reference sequence). Trimming cost V 6 bases and J 8 bases; bases outside gene matches: 5. The CDR3 sequence is 13 residues long. The CDR3 coding sequence is TGCGCCAGCAGCGAGACAGGGGTGGAAAAACTGTTTTTT. Translated, it gives CASSETGVEKLFF.

Concerning this clonotype itself: A read error may explain this, as a much larger clone is one base away. The gene calls are TRBV20-1 and TRBJ2-1, with TRBD2 as a possible D gene (5 bases). CDR3 length: 11 residues. Germline V CDR1 and CDR2: DFQATT, SNEGSKA (reference sequence). The CDR3 reads CGAQLENEQLF. CDR3 nucleotide sequence: TGCGGTGCCCAACTAGAGAATGAGCAGTTATTC.

Note on this clonotype: Sequence at one end of the junction differs from germline and may be a read error. The rearrangement joins TRBV28 to TRBJ1-4; D might be TRBD1 (6 bases). Germline V lookup: CDR1 MDHEN, CDR2 SYDVKM. This CDR3 is 11 amino acids long. The CDR3 loop reads CASQGREKLSF. CDR3 DNA: TGTGCCAGCCAGGGGAGGGAGAAACTGTCTTTT.

The V gene is TRBV20-1, the J gene TRBJ1-1, with TRBD1 matching 8 bases. CDR3 length: 13 residues. CDR1 and CDR2 from the germline V gene are DFQATT and SNEGSKA (reference sequence). With V trimmed by 3 bases and J by 10 bases, 10 bases remained unmatched. The CDR3 here is CSASSDRGGRAFF. DNA of the CDR3: TGCAGTGCTAGTTCCGACAGGGGAGGACGAGCTTTCTTT.

This clonotype occurred many times. This CDR3 reads CASSSGNYNEQFF. The CDR3 nucleotides are TGTGCCAGCTCAAGCGGAAATTACAATGAGCAGTTCTTC. The genes are TRBV18 and TRBJ2-1, with a tentative D call TRBD2 (5 bases). The germline V gene has CDR1 KGHSH and CDR2 LQKENI. V lost 5 bases to trimming and J lost 4 bases, with 9 bases between them. This CDR3 is built from 13 residues.

With respect to this clonotype: This may be a read error, as it is one base from a much larger clone. The gene calls are TRBV11-2 and TRBJ2-1; D possibly corresponds to TRBD2 (9 bases). CDR1 and CDR2 from the germline V gene are SGHAT and FQNNGV. CDR3 length: 17 residues. CDR3 in amino acids: CANSLDSRGRGGNEQFF. Written as DNA, the CDR3 is TGTGCCAACAGCTTAGATTCCAGGGGGCGGGGGGGCAATGAGCAGTTCTTC. Full variable domain (outside the CDR3, taken from reference TRBV11-2 and TRBJ2-1): EAGVAQSPRYKIIEKRQSVAFWCNPISGHATLYWYQQILGQGPKLLIQFQNNGVVDDSQLPKDRFSAERLKGVDSTLKIQPAKLEDSAVYLCANSLDSRGRGGNEQFFGPGTRLTVL.

This clonotype was seen repeatedly, ten times or more. The chain recombines TRBV12-3 or TRBV12-4 with TRBJ2-5, with TRBD1 matching 7 bases. The CDR3 covers 14 residues. V lost 6 bases and J lost 5; bases outside the gene matches: 9. The CDR3 reads CASSPGQHTETQYF. CDR3 sequence (DNA): TGTGCCAGCAGCCCGGGACAGCATACCGAGACCCAGTACTTC.

The J gene is TRBJ1-2, the V gene TRBV6-1; D unclear. Trimming cost V 11 bases and J 4 bases, with 14 bases left between them. Germline V gene sequence: CDR1 MNHNS, CDR2 SASEGT. This CDR3 comprises 12 residues. In DNA, the CDR3 is TGTGCCGCCTCTACCACGTCCTATGGCTACACCTTC. Translation: CAASTTSYGYTF.

The J gene is TRBJ1-2, the V gene TRBV27, with 8 nucleotides matching TRBD1. V shed 4 bases and J 4 bases; nucleotides not matched to a gene: 8. Germline values: CDR1 MNHEY, CDR2 SMNVEV (reference sequence). The length of the CDR3 is 15 residues. CDR3 sequence (DNA): TGTGCCAGCAGTTCCTCGGACAGGGTTACCTATGGCTACACCTTC. The encoded protein is CASSSSDRVTYGYTF.

On this clonotype itself: Possible read error: a much larger clone is one base away. J is TRBJ2-7 and V is TRBV9, with 8 bases that match TRBD2. CDR3 size: 16 residues. Germline V gene data show CDR1 as SGDLS and CDR2 as YYNGEE. Losses at the gene ends were 0 bases for V and 7 bases for J; bases not matched to a gene: 12. CDR3 nucleotide sequence: TGTGCCAGCAGCGTAGCTGTCGGGGGGGCCTTGGATGAGCAGTACTTC. Amino acids: CASSVAVGGALDEQYF.

V and J are TRBV11-3 and TRBJ2-5; 11 bases map to TRBD2. There are 16 residues in the CDR3. V shed 5 bases and J 0 bases; nucleotides not matched to a gene: 5. The germline gives CDR1 SGHNT, CDR2 YENEEA. DNA of the CDR3: TGTGCCAGCAGCCCGATAGCGGGAGGGTACCAAGAGACCCAGTACTTC. It specifies CASSPIAGGYQETQYF.

This clonotype was seen many times. The genes are TRBV14 and TRBJ2-2, with 10 positions matching TRBD1. The CDR3 sequence is 17 residues long. V shed 6 bases and J 3 bases; nucleotides not matched to a gene: 10. Germline-derived CDR1 and CDR2 are SGHDN and FVKESK. The CDR3 DNA is TGTGCCAGCAGTCGGAGACTCGGACAGGGGGACACCGGGGAGCTGTTTTTT. It is translated as CASSRRLGQGDTGELFF. The full variable domain, with the rest looked up from reference TRBV14 and TRBJ2-2, is EAGVTQFPSHSVIEKGQTVTLRCDPISGHDNLYWYRRVMGKEIKFLLHFVKESKQDESGMPNNRFLAERTGGTYSTLKVQPAELEDSGVYFCASSRRLGQGDTGELFFGEGSRLTVL.

CDR3 protein: CASSLGRSYVQFF. CDR3 nucleotides: TGTGCCAGCAGCTTAGGTCGGAGCTACGTGCAGTTCTTC. The chain links TRBV7-2 to TRBJ2-1; D uncertain. Germline V CDR1 and CDR2: SGHTA, FQGNSA. Trimming shortened V by 1 base and J by 12 bases, and 13 bases separated the two germline ends. The length of the CDR3 is 13 residues.

With respect to this clonotype: One end of the junction fails to match germline, which may point to a read error. V and J are TRBV18 and TRBJ2-1; 16 nucleotides line up with TRBD2. The CDR3 consists of 17 residues. Germline values: CDR1 KGHSH, CDR2 LQKENI. CDR3 sequence reads: CASSPPGLAGGTDEKFF. In DNA, the CDR3 is TGTGCCAGCTCACCACCGGGACTAGCGGGAGGGACCGATGAGAAGTTCTTC.